The T cell receptor beta chain under discussion was sequenced for a study of PD-L1 blockade in urothelial cancer. This table comes from immunoSEQ multiplex PCR, and its TCRdb copy is limited to in-frame clones, with some not included. The sample shows 50,000 to 60,000 clones, approximately 84% of them seen only once. Germline values: CDR1 ENHRY, CDR2 SYGVKD. CDR3 length equals 15 residues. The ends lost 10 bases at V and 6 bases at J; junction bases unmatched: 12. The sample was PBMCs, taken around atezolizumab (anti-PD-L1) treatment. The receptor's source is a man aged 40-49 years with urothelial cancer. The rearrangement joins TRBV10-3 to TRBJ2-1, with 10 bases that match TRBD2. The CDR3: CASPILAGEVNEQFF. DNA of the CDR3: TGTGCCAGCCCTATCCTAGCGGGAGAGGTCAATGAGCAGTTCTTC.